This T cell receptor (beta chain) was recovered during a study of T cells in Graves' hyperthyroidism and ophthalmopathy. Study-wide results and limits: Ophthalmopathy and stable hyperthyroidism were told apart by a 13 V-J model. In the blood, most expanded thyroid clonotypes above 0.001 appeared as well.

Thyroid ultrasound, orbital computed tomography, clinical symptoms, and serum thyroxine and TRAb underpinned diagnoses. Ten or more counts support this clonotype. The antigen is unknown. There are 17 residues in the CDR3. V lost 2 bases and J lost 3, with 20 bases in between. CDR1 and CDR2 (germline): SGHVS, FQNEAQ. TCR beta CDR3 sequences were amplified from RNA transcripts. Using the HTBI primer set, a first-round RT-PCR was run on the TCR CDR3. MiXCR, run by TCRdb on the multiplex PCR reads, gives a single entry per CDR3 protein. The sample includes 600,000 to 900,000 distinct CDR3 sequences, less than 20% of them seen just once.

This chain links TRBV7-8 with TRBJ2-7; perhaps D is TRBD1 or TRBD2 (6 bases each). Sequenced: blood. The TCR comes from a man between 18 and 29 years old with Graves' hyperthyroidism. The CDR3 DNA follows: TGTGCCAGCAGCTTACAAGCGCCGGGGGCGAGACGCTACGAGCAGTACTTC. It yields the protein CASSLQAPGARRYEQYF.